The source of this T cell receptor beta chain is a study of T cells in Graves' hyperthyroidism and ophthalmopathy. General study findings and limits: Ophthalmopathy stood apart from stable hyperthyroidism in a 13 V-J model. The model anticipated ophthalmopathy a median around six months pre-onset.

Regions amplified from RNA transcripts were the TCR beta CDR3 regions. The HTBI primer set drove a first-round RT-PCR of the TCR CDR3. TCRdb independently ran MiXCR on the multiplex PCR reads; one entry per CDR3 protein. This table has about 590,000 distinct CDR3 sequences, approximately 14% appearing once. Patients aged 18 to 65 had newly diagnosed hyperthyroidism that had lasted under 2 months. This clonotype occurred many times. Its specificity is unknown. The receptor's source is a woman aged 25 to 39 with Graves' hyperthyroidism. The sequencing input was blood.

Written as DNA, the CDR3 is TGTGCCACAACCGGGGGGGGGCATGTAGATACGCAGTATTTT. Translating it yields CATTGGGHVDTQYF. The V call is TRBV28, the J call TRBJ2-3, with 8 bases aligning to TRBD2. The CDR3 sequence is 14 residues long. V shed 10 bases, J shed 5 bases, and the junction held 11 bases outside the gene matches. Per germline, CDR1 MDHEN and CDR2 SYDVKM.